This TCR beta chain was recovered during a study of blood T cell dynamics during melanoma immunotherapy. About the study: Standard first-line treatment here was pembrolizumab or nivolumab plus ipilimumab in metastatic melanoma.

This sample's time point: week 3, after first cycle of checkpoint inhibitor. Blood was drawn before treatment and at week 3 after checkpoint blockade. Apart from a couple of fast progressors, RECIST 1.1 response was judged 12 weeks post-infusion. This clone has only a few counts. Assay: immunoSEQ multiplex PCR; the TCRdb copy retains only in-frame clones and omits some. The sample yields 10,000 to 13,000 clones, about four fifths seen once. The length of the CDR3 is 13 residues. Trimming removed 3 bases from V and 5 bases from J; junction bases left unmatched: 3. Germline V gene data show CDR1 as SGDLS and CDR2 as YYNGEE.

Sequences were derived from blood, sampled from a patient treated with checkpoint blockade. The V gene is TRBV9, the J gene TRBJ1-2; 8 positions match TRBD1. This clonotype was obtained from a human donor with melanoma. The CDR3 protein is CASSATGGYGYTF. Here the CDR3 DNA reads TGTGCCAGCAGCGCCACAGGGGGTTATGGCTACACCTTC.